Shown below are 7 T cell receptor beta chains from a single sample sequenced in a study of identical twins. TCRdb processed the 5' RACE reads anew with MiXCR; each CDR3 protein has one entry. The table has hundreds of thousands of distinct CDR3 sequences, 15% to 20% seen once; the top ten hold around 13%. These data are also associated with another study on T cells expressing NK-cell markers.

Sequenced input: PBMCs. These receptors were obtained from a woman aged 18 to 35 in good health.

This rearrangement joins TRBV5-5 to TRBJ1-3; unclear D gene. V lost 4 bases to trimming and J lost 4 bases, with 18 bases between them. The CDR3 is made up of 16 amino acids. Germline V gene sequence: CDR1 SGHKS, CDR2 YYEKEE (reference sequence). The CDR3 here is CASSATPRAAGNTIYF. The CDR3 coding sequence is TGTGCCAGCAGCGCCACTCCACGGGCCGCCGGAAACACCATATATTTT.

This clonotype turned up a few times. The chain employs TRBV12-3 or TRBV12-4 and TRBJ2-7; 10 bases agree with TRBD1. V was clipped by 5 bases and J by 2 bases; unmatched bases: 6. CDR3 length equals 15 residues. CDR3 in amino acids: CASSRRGQGAYEQYF. For the CDR3, the DNA is TGTGCCAGCAGTCGCCGAGGACAGGGGGCCTACGAGCAGTACTTC.

This clonotype was picked up many times. The chain recombines TRBV24-1 with TRBJ2-5, with D possibly TRBD1 on 6 matching bases. CDR1 KGHDR and CDR2 SFDVKD come from the germline V gene. CDR3 length equals 15 residues. V was pared by 7 bases and J by 5 bases, with 19 bases between. The CDR3 spells CATSKGDTAAETQYF. The DNA for the CDR3 is TGTGCCACCAGCAAGGGGGACACCGCGGCGGAGACCCAGTACTTC.

V gene TRBV5-6 combines with J gene TRBJ2-2; TRBD2 matches 10 bases. The CDR3 runs 16 residues. Germline trimming cut 0 bases from V and 3 bases from J; bases unmatched to any gene: 2. Germline lookup yields CDR1 SGHDT and CDR2 YYEEEE. The CDR3: CASSLGLAGDTGELFF. Here the CDR3 DNA reads TGTGCCAGCAGCTTGGGGCTAGCGGGGGACACCGGGGAGCTGTTTTTT.

The V call is TRBV7-2, the J call TRBJ2-7; 8 bases align to TRBD1. Germline-derived CDR1 and CDR2 are SGHTA and FQGNSA. The CDR3 loop spans 16 amino acids. V shed 5 bases and J 1 base; nucleotides not matched to a gene: 10. CDR3 sequence reads: CASSHTSGQGSYEQYF. The CDR3 nucleotides read TGTGCCAGCAGCCATACCTCTGGACAGGGATCCTACGAGCAGTACTTC.

This clonotype showed up just once. The genes are TRBV6-9 and TRBJ2-5; no clear D. Germline V lookup: CDR1 MNHGY, CDR2 SVAAGI. Trimming removed 6 bases from V and 3 bases from J, with 8 bases in between. This CDR3 has 12 amino acids. The CDR3 sequence: CASSYNEETQYF. The CDR3 bases are TGTGCCAGCAGCTACAACGAAGAGACCCAGTACTTC.

There are a few counts of this clonotype. The gene calls are TRBV6-2 or TRBV6-3 and TRBJ2-3; TRBD2 matches at 7 bases. This CDR3 region has 16 residues. V shed 6 bases and J 3 bases; nucleotides not matched to a gene: 12. Germline lookup yields CDR1 MNHEY and CDR2 SVGEGT. This chain's CDR3 is CASSQLAPHNTDTQYF. CDR3 nucleotide sequence: TGTGCCAGCAGCCAACTAGCGCCTCATAATACAGATACGCAGTATTTT.